This record concerns one TCR beta chain sequence. This study enrolled people aged about 18 to 90 from under 25 US geographic areas. Participants' own reports of clinical history determined their cohort assignment. The entry originates in a study of blood T cell repertoires in COVID-19. For the study at large: Both acute and convalescent COVID-19 samples were obtained from the United States, Italy and Spain.

Clones were sequenced by immunoSEQ multiplex PCR, and TCRdb holds only the in-frame ones, with some missing. The repertoire holds some 250,000 clones, with approximately 83% as singletons. The V and J ends lost 1 base and 4 bases respectively, with 15 bases between them. The CDR3 spans 16 residues. Germline CDR1 SGHVS, CDR2 FQNEAQ. The chain recombines TRBV7-8 with TRBJ2-3; a weak D match, TRBD1 (6 bases). The TCR was taken from a woman aged 40-49 years with acute COVID-19. Input material: PBMCs or T cells enriched from blood (not recorded which). The CDR3 bases are TGTGCCAGCAGCTTAGTTACAGGGTTGGATGCAGATACGCAGTATTTT. Residues: CASSLVTGLDADTQYF.